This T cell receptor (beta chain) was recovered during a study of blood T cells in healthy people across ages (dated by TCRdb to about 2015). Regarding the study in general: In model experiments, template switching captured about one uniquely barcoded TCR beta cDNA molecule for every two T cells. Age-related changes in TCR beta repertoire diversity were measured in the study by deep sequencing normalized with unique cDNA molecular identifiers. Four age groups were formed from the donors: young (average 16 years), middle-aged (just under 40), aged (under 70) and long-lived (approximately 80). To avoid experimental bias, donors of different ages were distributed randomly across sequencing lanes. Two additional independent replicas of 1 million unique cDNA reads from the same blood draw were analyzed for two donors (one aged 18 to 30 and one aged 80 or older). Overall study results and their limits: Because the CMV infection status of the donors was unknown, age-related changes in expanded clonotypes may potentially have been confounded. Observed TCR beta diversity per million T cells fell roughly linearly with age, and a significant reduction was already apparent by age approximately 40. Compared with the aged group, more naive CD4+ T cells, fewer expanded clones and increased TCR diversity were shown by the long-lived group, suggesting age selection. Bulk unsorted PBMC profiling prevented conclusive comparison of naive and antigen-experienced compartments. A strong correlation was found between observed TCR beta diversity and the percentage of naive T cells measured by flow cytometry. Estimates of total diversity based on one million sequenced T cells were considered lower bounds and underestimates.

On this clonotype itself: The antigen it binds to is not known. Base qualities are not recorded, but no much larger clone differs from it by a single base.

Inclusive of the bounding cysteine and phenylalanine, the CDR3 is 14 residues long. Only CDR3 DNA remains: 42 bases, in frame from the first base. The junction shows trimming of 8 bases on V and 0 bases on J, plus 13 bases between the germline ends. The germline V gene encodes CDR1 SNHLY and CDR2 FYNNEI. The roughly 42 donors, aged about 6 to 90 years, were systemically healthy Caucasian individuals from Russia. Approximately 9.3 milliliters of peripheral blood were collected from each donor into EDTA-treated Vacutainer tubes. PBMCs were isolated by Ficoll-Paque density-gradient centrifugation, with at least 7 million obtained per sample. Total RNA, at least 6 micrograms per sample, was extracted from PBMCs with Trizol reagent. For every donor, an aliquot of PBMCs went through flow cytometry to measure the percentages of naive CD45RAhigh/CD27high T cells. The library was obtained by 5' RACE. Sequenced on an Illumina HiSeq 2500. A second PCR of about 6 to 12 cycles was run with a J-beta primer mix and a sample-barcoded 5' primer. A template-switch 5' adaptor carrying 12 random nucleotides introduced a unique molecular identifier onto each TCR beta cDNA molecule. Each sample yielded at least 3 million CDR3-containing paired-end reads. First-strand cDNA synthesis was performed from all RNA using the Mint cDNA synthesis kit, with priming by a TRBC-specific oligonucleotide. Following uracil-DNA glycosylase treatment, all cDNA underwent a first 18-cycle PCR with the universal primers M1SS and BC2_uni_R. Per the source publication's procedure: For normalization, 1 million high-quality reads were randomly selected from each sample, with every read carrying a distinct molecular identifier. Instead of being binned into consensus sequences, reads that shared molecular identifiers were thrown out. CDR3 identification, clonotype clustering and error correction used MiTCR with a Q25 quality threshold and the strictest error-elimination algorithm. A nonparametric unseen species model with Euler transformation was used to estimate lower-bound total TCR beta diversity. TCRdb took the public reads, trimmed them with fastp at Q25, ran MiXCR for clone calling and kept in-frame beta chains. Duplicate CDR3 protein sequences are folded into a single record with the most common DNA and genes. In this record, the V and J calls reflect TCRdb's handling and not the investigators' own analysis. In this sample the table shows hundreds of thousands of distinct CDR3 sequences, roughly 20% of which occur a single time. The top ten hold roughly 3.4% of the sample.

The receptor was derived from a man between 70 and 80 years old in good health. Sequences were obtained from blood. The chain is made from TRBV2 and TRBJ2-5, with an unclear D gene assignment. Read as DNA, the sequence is TGTGCCAGCGGCGGATCAGTGTACCAAGAGACCCAGTACTTC. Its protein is CASGGSVYQETQYF.